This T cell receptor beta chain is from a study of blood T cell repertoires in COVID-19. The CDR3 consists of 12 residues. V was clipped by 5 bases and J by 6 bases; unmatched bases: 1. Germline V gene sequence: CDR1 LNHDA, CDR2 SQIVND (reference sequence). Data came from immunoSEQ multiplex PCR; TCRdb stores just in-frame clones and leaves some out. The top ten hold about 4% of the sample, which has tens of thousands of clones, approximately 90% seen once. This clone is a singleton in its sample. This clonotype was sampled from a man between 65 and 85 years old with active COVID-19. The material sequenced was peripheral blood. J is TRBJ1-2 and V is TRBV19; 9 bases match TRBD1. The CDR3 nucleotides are TGTGCCAGTAGTTGGACAGGGGATGGCTACACCTTC. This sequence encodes CASSWTGDGYTF.